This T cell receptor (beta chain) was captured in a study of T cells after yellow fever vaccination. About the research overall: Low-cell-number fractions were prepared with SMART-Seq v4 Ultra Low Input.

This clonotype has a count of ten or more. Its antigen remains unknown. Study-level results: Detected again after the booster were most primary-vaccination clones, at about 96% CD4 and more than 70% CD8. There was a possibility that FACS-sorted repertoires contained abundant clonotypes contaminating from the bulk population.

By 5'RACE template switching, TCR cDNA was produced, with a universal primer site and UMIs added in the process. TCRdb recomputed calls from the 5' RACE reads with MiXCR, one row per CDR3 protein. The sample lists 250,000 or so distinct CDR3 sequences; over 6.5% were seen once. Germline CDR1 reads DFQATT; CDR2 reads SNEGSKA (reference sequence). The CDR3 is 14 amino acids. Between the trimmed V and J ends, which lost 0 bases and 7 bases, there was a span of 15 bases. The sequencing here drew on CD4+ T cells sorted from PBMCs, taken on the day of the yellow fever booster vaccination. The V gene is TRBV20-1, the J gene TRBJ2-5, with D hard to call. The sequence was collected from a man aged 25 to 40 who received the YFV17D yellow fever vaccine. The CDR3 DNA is TGCAGTGCTAGAGATCCTGTCCTCAAGCGGACCCAGTACTTC. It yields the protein CSARDPVLKRTQYF.